One and the same sample provided the 25 T cell receptor beta chains below, sequenced in a study. The sorted Tregs were CD4+CD25+CD127-/low cells. TCRdb analysed the 5' RACE reads with MiXCR anew, one entry per CDR3 protein. This table has several thousand distinct CDR3 sequences, about three quarters appearing once. Sequenced material: tumor-infiltrating Tregs sorted from the breast tumor. The receptors were gathered from a female donor with breast cancer.

The chain has TRBV5-1 and TRBJ1-4, with 8 bases identical to TRBD1. The germline gives CDR1 SGHRS, CDR2 YFSETQ. V lost 4 bases and J lost 12; bases outside the gene matches: 17. This CDR3 region has 16 residues. In nucleotides, the CDR3 is TGCGCCAGCAGCCTACATCAGACAGGGGTTGGGGAAGAACTGTTTTTT. It codes for CASSLHQTGVGEELFF.

V gene TRBV15 combines with J gene TRBJ1-5, with TRBD1 matching 10 bases. V dropped 3 bases and J dropped 5; count of bases not matched to a gene: 4. Germline CDR1 LNHNV, CDR2 YYDKDF (reference sequence). The CDR3 runs 15 residues. DNA of the CDR3: TGTGCCACCAGCAGGGACAGGGGGTTTCATCAGCCCCAGCATTTT. As protein: CATSRDRGFHQPQHF.

This rearrangement joins TRBV3-1 to TRBJ2-3, with TRBD1 matching over 10 bases. The CDR3 loop spans 16 amino acids. The ends lost 0 bases at V and 3 bases at J; junction bases unmatched: 3. Germline assignment: CDR1 LGHDT and CDR2 YNNKEL (reference sequence). CDR3 loop: CASSQDKGQGTDTQYF. The CDR3 nucleotides are TGTGCCAGCAGCCAAGATAAGGGACAGGGGACAGATACGCAGTATTTT.

By its share, this clonotype is medium-sized (0.01 to 0.1%). J is TRBJ1-5 and V is TRBV6-5, with a tentative D call TRBD1 (5 bases). This CDR3 contains 14 residues. V lost 2 bases and J 3 bases, leaving 8 bases between the germline ends. CDR1 is MNHEY, CDR2 SVGAGI, per germline. The CDR3 DNA sequence: TGTGCCAGCAGTTACGGGGGAGCCAATCAGCCCCAGCATTTT. It translates to CASSYGGANQPQHF.

This clonotype was seen only a few times. The CDR3 DNA is TGTGCCAGCACCTGGAGGGGAAATTCACCCCTCCACTTT. This sequence encodes CASTWRGNSPLHF. This chain connects TRBV12-3 or TRBV12-4 to TRBJ1-6, with D possibly matching TRBD1 (5 bases). Trimming took 7 bases from V and 7 from J, leaving 11 bases between them. The length of the CDR3 is 13 residues.

The chain couples TRBV7-9 to TRBJ2-2, with D tentatively TRBD2 (5 bases). The germline CDR1 and CDR2 sequences are SEHNR and FQNEAQ (reference sequence). Between the trimmed V and J ends, which lost 9 bases and 0 bases, there was a span of 14 bases. The CDR3 contains 15 residues. The CDR3 sequence is CASCGQATNTGELFF. CDR3 nucleotides: TGTGCCAGTTGCGGGCAGGCGACGAACACCGGGGAGCTGTTTTTT.

The chain is built from TRBV3-1 and TRBJ2-1; 8 bases agree with TRBD2. With V trimmed by 3 bases and J by 7 bases, 8 bases remained unmatched. CDR1 is LGHDT, CDR2 YNNKEL, per germline (reference sequence). The CDR3 loop spans 15 amino acids. Written as DNA, the CDR3 is TGTGCCAGCAGCCAGACCGGGACTAGAGCGAATGAGCAGTTCTTC. It encodes CASSQTGTRANEQFF.

J is TRBJ1-1 and V is TRBV5-1; D possibly corresponds to TRBD1 (6 bases). The V end lost 0 bases, the J end lost 1 base, and 10 bases lay between the germline ends. Germline CDR1 SGHRS, CDR2 YFSETQ. This CDR3 region has 15 residues. The chain's CDR3 is CASSLAGHKNTEAFF. CDR3 DNA: TGCGCCAGCAGCTTGGCGGGACACAAGAACACTGAAGCTTTCTTT.

Written as DNA, the CDR3 is TGTGCCAGCAGCTTCGGGACTAGCGGGTTGGACGGGCAGTACTTC. Encoded protein: CASSFGTSGLDGQYF. The J gene is TRBJ2-7, the V gene TRBV11-2; 12 bases align to TRBD2. Germline-derived CDR1 and CDR2 are SGHAT and FQNNGV. This CDR3 has 15 amino acids. J was trimmed by 9 bases and V by 3 bases; bases with no gene match: 9.

The chain combines TRBV7-3 with TRBJ2-1; 7 positions match TRBD2. CDR1 is SGHTA, CDR2 FQGTGA, per germline. This CDR3 contains 15 residues. After removal of 5 bases from V and 3 bases from J, the junction contained 7 bases not matched to a gene. The CDR3 here is CASSPPGGGYNEQFF. The CDR3, as DNA: TGTGCCAGCAGCCCCCCGGGGGGAGGCTACAATGAGCAGTTCTTC.

This rearrangement joins TRBV6-5 to TRBJ2-5; 11 bases fit TRBD2. The CDR3 loop spans 16 amino acids. The J segment lost 5 bases and the V segment lost 6 bases, leaving 11 bases of the junction unmatched. Looked up from germline, CDR1 is MNHEY and CDR2 is SVGAGI. CDR3 in amino acids: CASSSQGASGRETQYF. The DNA for the CDR3 is TGTGCCAGCAGCTCCCAAGGGGCTAGCGGGAGGGAGACCCAGTACTTC.

CDR3: CASSYGGDQDQPQHF. The CDR3 DNA reads TGTGCCAGCAGTTATGGAGGGGATCAGGATCAGCCCCAGCATTTT. The chain has TRBV6-6 and TRBJ1-5; D possibly corresponds to TRBD1 (5 bases). The CDR3 runs to 15 residues. The germline V gene encodes CDR1 MNHNY and CDR2 SVGAGI (reference sequence). Deletions cut 3 bases from V and 5 bases from J, with 14 bases between.

The rearrangement uses TRBV6-1 and TRBJ2-7; 10 positions agree with TRBD1. The CDR3 totals 16 residues. Germline V gives CDR1 MNHNS, CDR2 SASEGT. V shed 7 bases and J 3 bases; nucleotides not matched to a gene: 12. The CDR3 DNA reads as TGTGCCAGCATATCTCCGACAGGGGGCTTGAACTACGAGCAGTACTTC. Translation gives CASISPTGGLNYEQYF.

The J gene is TRBJ2-7, the V gene TRBV20-1, with a tentative D call TRBD2 (5 bases). Per germline, CDR1 DFQATT and CDR2 SNEGSKA (reference sequence). The CDR3 sequence is 15 residues long. V lost 0 bases and J lost 3, with 15 bases in between. The CDR3, as DNA: TGCAGTGCTAGAGATCGGGTACTAACTAGCTACGAGCAGTACTTC. Translated: CSARDRVLTSYEQYF.

This clonotype was seen once. J is TRBJ2-5 and V is TRBV11-3; 7 nucleotides agree with TRBD1. The junction had 6 bases not matched to a gene; V was cut back by 5 bases and J by 3 bases. This CDR3 region has 14 residues. From germline, CDR1 is SGHNT and CDR2 YENEEA. Written as DNA, the CDR3 is TGTGCCAGCAGCCGAGGGACAGTCAAAGAGACCCAGTACTTC. Its protein is CASSRGTVKETQYF. The entire variable domain, with the rest obtained from reference TRBV11-3 and TRBJ2-5, is as follows: EAGVVQSPRYKIIEKKQPVAFWCNPISGHNTLYWYLQNLGQGPELLIRYENEEAVDDSQLPKDRFSAERLKGVDSTLKIQPAELGDSAVYLCASSRGTVKETQYFGPGTRLLVL.

This clonotype occurred a few times. This chain uses TRBV20-1 with TRBJ2-1, with TRBD2 matching over 8 bases. Unmatched junction bases numbered 7, after V lost 0 bases and J lost 6 bases. CDR1 is DFQATT and CDR2 is SNEGSKA in the germline V gene (reference sequence). This CDR3 comprises 15 residues. The CDR3 spells CSARDLGLVSNEQFF. DNA of the CDR3: TGCAGTGCTAGAGATCTGGGACTAGTGTCCAATGAGCAGTTCTTC.

The chain carries TRBV10-3 and TRBJ2-1; TRBD1 or TRBD2 may be the D gene (5 bases each). Trimming removed 5 bases at V and 7 bases at J, with 21 bases between. CDR1 is ENHRY and CDR2 is SYGVKD in the germline V gene. CDR3 length equals 16 residues. This chain's CDR3 is CAISREGRSSLNEQFF. Here the CDR3 DNA reads TGTGCCATCAGTCGTGAGGGGAGATCGTCCCTAAATGAGCAGTTCTTC.

The chain has TRBV6-6 and TRBJ2-3; possible D gene TRBD2, 5 bases. The CDR3 contains 12 residues. V was clipped by 8 bases and J by 3 bases, with 9 bases between them. CDR1 and CDR2 from the germline V gene are MNHNY and SVGAGI (reference sequence). The CDR3 region has the DNA TGTGCCAGCCGGAGGTTTACAGATACGCAGTATTTT. Residues: CASRRFTDTQYF.

This chain joins TRBV10-2 and TRBJ2-2; D uncertain. CDR1 is WSHSY and CDR2 is SAAADI in the germline V gene. The V end was cut by 3 bases, the J end by 5 bases, with 10 bases between. The CDR3 runs 14 residues. The CDR3 coding sequence is TGCGCCAGCAGTGATTCCGGGCCAACCGGGGAGCTGTTTTTT. This translates into CASSDSGPTGELFF.

This chain links TRBV29-1 with TRBJ2-7; D is uncertain. This CDR3 contains 14 residues. The V gene lost 6 bases and the J gene lost 6 bases, with 21 bases spanning the gap. CDR1 SQVTM and CDR2 ANQGSEA come from the germline V gene. This chain's CDR3 is CSVGLGSSESEQYF. As DNA, the CDR3 is TGCAGCGTGGGTCTGGGGTCGTCGGAATCCGAGCAGTACTTC.

The V gene is TRBV27, the J gene TRBJ1-1; no clear D gene. From germline, CDR1 is MNHEY and CDR2 SMNVEV (reference sequence). The CDR3 totals 13 residues. V was shortened by 6 bases and J by 1 base, with 9 bases between the two germline ends. In DNA, the CDR3 is TGTGCCAGCAGCCTCGACGCGAACACTGAAGCTTTCTTT. It yields the protein CASSLDANTEAFF.

The J gene is TRBJ2-7, the V gene TRBV19; 7 bases agree with TRBD2. The CDR3 is 14 amino acids. The V gene end was trimmed by 3 bases and the J gene end by 8 bases; junction bases not matched to a gene: 10. The V gene's germline CDR1 is LNHDA and CDR2 SQIVND (reference sequence). The CDR3 coding sequence is TGTGCCAGTAGTATCGGTCTAGCGGACGGTCAGCAGTACTTC. Amino acid sequence: CASSIGLADGQQYF.

CDR3 in amino acids: CSAKTGNTEAFF. CDR3 sequence (DNA): TGCAGTGCTAAGACAGGGAACACTGAAGCTTTCTTT. The chain recombines TRBV20-1 with TRBJ1-1; D may be TRBD1 (6 bases). V gave up 4 bases and J gave up 1 base, with 7 bases separating them. The germline CDR1 and CDR2 sequences are DFQATT and SNEGSKA (reference sequence). CDR3 length: 12 amino acids.

This chain links TRBV7-6 with TRBJ2-3; D might be TRBD1 (6 bases). This CDR3 spans 15 amino acids. V lost 5 bases, J lost 1 base, and 13 bases lay in between. Germline loops: CDR1 SGHVS, CDR2 FNYEAQ. Here the CDR3 DNA reads TGTGCCAGCAGCACGGGACAAAGCCGCACAGATACGCAGTATTTT. This translates into CASSTGQSRTDTQYF.

The rearrangement joins TRBV10-3 to TRBJ1-3; D uncertain. Germline CDR1 and CDR2: ENHRY and SYGVKD. The ends were cut back, 3 bases at V and 0 bases at J, with 6 bases in the middle. CDR3 length equals 14 residues. CDR3 in DNA: TGTGCCATCAGTGACCTATACTCTGGAAACACCATATATTTT. This codes for CAISDLYSGNTIYF.